These T cell receptor beta chains were read from a single sample in a study of blood T cell repertoires in COVID-19. Sequenced by immunoSEQ multiplex PCR; TCRdb stores in-frame clones only, minus some. The sample has about 220,000 clones, 75% to 85% seen once; the top ten hold under 2.5%. The sample taken for sequencing was peripheral blood. The receptors come from a woman between 65 and 79 years old with COVID-19, enrolled during active disease. The CDR3 runs from the conserved cysteine through the conserved F or W. Each record gives: clone size, D gene, J gene, V gene, CDR3 protein, CDR3 DNA. The D gene is left open where the match is weak. Rows may omit the clone size; those that give it use once, few, many or a size class.

.	TRBD1	TRBJ1-1	TRBV7-2	CASSWDRLNTEAFF	TGTGCCAGCAGCTGGGACAGGTTGAACACTGAAGCTTTCTTT
.	TRBD2	TRBJ2-3	TRBV7-3	CASSTGTSGGTDTQYF	TGTGCCAGCAGCACAGGGACTAGCGGGGGCACAGATACGCAGTATTTT
.	TRBD1	TRBJ1-1	TRBV18	CASSADRGGTEAFF	TGTGCCAGCTCAGCCGACAGGGGTGGGACTGAAGCTTTCTTT
.	.	TRBJ1-1	TRBV6-5	CASGYRAPTEAFF	TGTGCCAGCGGATACAGGGCACCCACTGAAGCTTTCTTT
.	TRBD2	TRBJ2-7	TRBV7-9	CASSLRAGGNEQYF	TGTGCCAGCAGCTTAAGAGCGGGAGGGAACGAGCAGTACTTC
few	.	TRBJ1-5	TRBV7-9	CASSLARGNQPQHF	TGTGCCAGCAGCTTAGCGCGAGGGAATCAGCCCCAGCATTTT
.	TRBD1	TRBJ1-2	TRBV19	CASTRRDRGPTNYGYTF	TGTGCCAGTACCCGCCGGGACAGGGGGCCGACTAACTATGGCTACACCTTC
.	.	TRBJ1-2	TRBV6-2/TRBV6-3	CASSHRDTWANYGYTF	TGTGCCAGCAGTCATCGGGACACCTGGGCTAACTATGGCTACACCTTC
few	.	TRBJ1-2	TRBV3-1/TRBV3-2	CASTPKMGGGYTF	TGTGCCAGCACACCCAAGATGGGGGGTGGCTACACCTTC
.	.	TRBJ2-1	TRBV6-2/TRBV6-3	CASSYAGASEQFF	TGTGCCAGCAGTTACGCGGGGGCAAGTGAGCAGTTCTTC
.	TRBD2	TRBJ2-2	TRBV4-2	CASSQGGLAVSLAGELFF	TGTGCCAGCAGCCAAGGGGGACTAGCGGTATCCCTAGCCGGGGAGCTGTTTTTT
few	TRBD2	TRBJ2-2	TRBV5-1	CASSPAGTSGDTGELFF	TGCGCCAGCAGCCCGGCCGGGACTAGCGGAGACACCGGGGAGCTGTTTTTT
.	TRBD1	TRBJ2-3	TRBV10-3	CAINPGGPTDTQYF	TGTGCCATCAACCCAGGGGGCCCCACAGATACGCAGTATTTT
.	.	TRBJ2-7	TRBV6-2/TRBV6-3	CASSYSGFRAGREQYF	TGTGCCAGCAGTTACTCTGGTTTTCGAGCAGGGCGAGAGCAGTACTTC
.	TRBD1	TRBJ1-2	TRBV13	CASRNRGHYGYTF	TGTGCCAGCCGGAACAGGGGCCACTATGGCTACACCTTC
once	.	TRBJ1-1	TRBV19	CASSAYTSMNTEAFF	TGTGCCAGTAGTGCTTATACATCCATGAACACTGAAGCTTTCTTT
.	TRBD1	TRBJ1-1	TRBV7-3	CASSPGQGGTEAFF	TGTGCCAGCAGCCCAGGACAGGGAGGGACTGAAGCTTTCTTT
.	.	TRBJ1-5	TRBV12-5	CASGLQGGPGQPQHF	TGTGCTAGTGGTCTCCAGGGCGGCCCCGGACAGCCCCAGCATTTT
.	.	TRBJ2-7	TRBV7-5	CARSLETGGYEQYF	TGTGCCAGAAGCCTAGAGACAGGGGGTTACGAGCAGTACTTC
.	TRBD1	TRBJ2-7	TRBV19	CASSRLGQGYEQYF	TGTGCCAGTAGTCGGTTGGGACAGGGCTACGAGCAGTACTTC
.	TRBD1	TRBJ1-2	TRBV7-2	CASSLADRGSGGYTF	TGTGCCAGCAGCTTAGCTGACAGGGGGTCTGGAGGCTACACCTTC
.	TRBD1	TRBJ2-7	TRBV6-2/TRBV6-3	CASSKGQGTYEQYF	TGTGCCAGCAGCAAGGGACAGGGTACCTACGAGCAGTACTTC